This T cell receptor (beta chain) was captured in a study of response to subunit inactivated influenza vaccine (dated by TCRdb to 2016 to 2019). General notes on the study: Deep quantitative T cell receptor repertoire profiling was used in the study to track responses to a trivalent subunit inactivated influenza vaccine.

This clonotype came up many times. The antigen this receptor binds is unknown. The sample holds no much larger clone one base away, and base qualities are not on file. The CDR3 spans 17 residues, from the cysteine through the phenylalanine. Kept here is only the CDR3 DNA, which spans 51 bases and is read in frame from base 1. Between the V and J ends, shortened by 4 bases and 0 bases respectively, the junction contains 15 bases. Looking up the germline V gene yields CDR1 KGHDR and CDR2 SFDVKD. What the authors observed across the whole study: According to the authors, only a limited number of new T cells may be recruited by each seasonal influenza vaccination.

Receptor libraries were prepared by RT-PCR. Sequenced on an Illumina HiSeq 2500. The raw public reads went through TCRdb reprocessing: fastp at Q25, MiXCR clone calling, in-frame beta chains kept. Every entry covers one CDR3 protein and lists the most common genes and DNA from its rows. This sample has roughly 710,000 distinct CDR3 sequences in its table, and approximately 14% of those were observed once. The ten top clones hold 7.5% to 8% of the sample. The source was PBMCs from blood, collected around 15 days before vaccination. This chain joins TRBV24-1 to TRBJ1-5; TRBD1 might be the D gene, on 6 matching bases. This receptor was obtained from a man aged 50 to 59 who received an inactivated influenza vaccine. Donor details come from another sample of the same person, matched by shared clones. The CDR3 corresponds to CATSDSRDKYSNQPQHF. Read as DNA, the sequence is TGTGCCACCAGTGACTCCCGGGACAAATATAGCAATCAGCCCCAGCATTTT.